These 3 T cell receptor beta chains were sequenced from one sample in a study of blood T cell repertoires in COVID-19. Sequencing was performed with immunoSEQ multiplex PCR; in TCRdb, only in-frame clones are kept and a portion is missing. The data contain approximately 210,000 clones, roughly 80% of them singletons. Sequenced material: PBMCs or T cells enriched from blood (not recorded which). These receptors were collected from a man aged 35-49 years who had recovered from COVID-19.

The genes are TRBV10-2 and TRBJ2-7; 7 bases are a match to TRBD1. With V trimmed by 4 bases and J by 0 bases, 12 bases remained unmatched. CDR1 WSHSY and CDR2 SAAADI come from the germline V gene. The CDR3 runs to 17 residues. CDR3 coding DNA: TGCGCCAGCAGTGCAGGACGGTCTAAGGGGGCCTCCTACGAGCAGTACTTC. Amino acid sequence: CASSAGRSKGASYEQYF.

The CDR3 sequence is CASSLNDRGYETQYF. As DNA, the CDR3 is TGTGCCAGCAGCTTGAACGACAGGGGGTACGAGACCCAGTACTTC. V is TRBV5-8 and J is TRBJ2-5; 9 bases are a match to TRBD1. The CDR3 length is 15 residues. Germline V gene data show CDR1 as SGHTS and CDR2 as YDEGEE. Trimming cost V 1 base and J 5 bases; bases outside gene matches: 6.

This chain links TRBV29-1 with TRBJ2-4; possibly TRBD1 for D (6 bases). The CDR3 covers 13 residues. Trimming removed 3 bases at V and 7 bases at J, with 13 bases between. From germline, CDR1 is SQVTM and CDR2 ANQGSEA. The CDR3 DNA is TGCAGCGTTGATCTCCCAGGGGCGAACATTCAGTACTTC. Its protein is CSVDLPGANIQYF. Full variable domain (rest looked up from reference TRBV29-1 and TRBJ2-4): SAVISQKPSRDICQRGTSLTIQCQVDSQVTMMFWYRQQPGQSLTLIATANQGSEATYESGFVIDKFPISRPNLTFSTLTVSNMSPEDSSIYLCSVDLPGANIQYFGAGTRLSVL.